This TCR beta chain was recovered during a study of T-cell memory formation after mild COVID-19 (TCRdb year 2021). Notes on the research overall: Most TCR sequence clusters were specific to one of the two donors. Longitudinal TCRalpha and TCRbeta repertoire sequencing tracked T-cell clones expanding and contracting after mild COVID-19 in a couple of donors. The cohort comprised two young, previously healthy adult volunteers, one female and one male.

V is reduced by 10 bases and J by 8 bases, leaving a spacing of 15 bases between them. CDR1 and CDR2, per the germline V gene (reference sequence), are SGHNT and YYREEE. From cysteine to phenylalanine, the CDR3 is 12 amino acids long. Here the CDR3 DNA is all that survives: 36 bases in frame from base 1. A word on this clonotype: Which antigen it targets is not known. Base quality data are lacking; no much larger clone is found one base away.

The run used an Illumina NovaSeq 6000. TCRalpha and TCRbeta cDNA libraries were constructed by 5'RACE with constant-segment primers, with sample barcodes and unique molecular identifiers being introduced. RNA was extracted from every sample with Trizol reagent. Amplification of the libraries took two PCR steps, and the second step added a second sample barcode plus Illumina TruSeq adapters. The libraries were sequenced on an Illumina NovaSeq using 2 x 150 bp paired-end reads. The source study handled its data this way. Reads were demultiplexed and collapsed into UMI-guided consensus sequences with migec v1.2.7. Using mixcr v2.1.11, UMI consensuses were aligned to TRA and TRB V and J templates and then assembled into clonotypes. A clonotype was counted as expanded or contracted only if both edgeR and NoisET called the change significant, with noise models trained on biological replicates. edgeR calls used a false discovery rate-adjusted p below 0.01 and a log2 fold-change threshold of 1. As an exploratory analysis of dynamics, max-normalized trajectories of the 1000 most abundant clonotypes were examined by PCA with hierarchical clustering. Separately sequenced CD4+ and CD8+ repertoires were used to assign a CD4 or CD8 phenotype to each responding clone. TCRdb reprocessing: public reads trimmed at Q25 with fastp, clones called with MiXCR, in-frame beta chains kept. Each CDR3 protein gets just one entry, which takes the most common genes and DNA from the rows behind it. The V and J calls here are based on TCRdb, not the publication. For this sample there are approximately 210,000 distinct CDR3 sequences; approximately 20% appear just once. The ten largest clones capture 2% to 3% of the sample.

PBMCs were isolated by Ficoll-Paque density gradient centrifugation. Beyond this particular receptor, the publication reports: Whether the second-wave clones peaking on day 37 were SARS-CoV-2 specific was not confirmed. The detection of some responding clones in pre-infection memory suggests that pre-existing cross-reactive memory T cells joined the SARS-CoV-2 response. Only a couple of mild cases were covered by the study, and larger cohorts that include severe cases with pre-infection samples were considered necessary. Balanced CD4/CD8 phenotypes were observed for clones contracting from day 15 to 85, whereas a bias towards CD4+ was observed for a second wave of clones expanding from day 15 to 37. Contracting CD4+ clones were located mainly in the CM and EM memory subsets, whereas CD8+ clones were found to be enriched in EMRA.

The clonotype originates from an adult woman who had mild COVID-19 (a few samples of this study predate the infection). The sample titles of this study are shuffled in the database, so cell type and time point are left out; the donor was told from shared clones. The receptor chain draws on TRBV5-4 and TRBJ2-2; no D gene can be assigned with confidence. The material sequenced was PBMCs or a T cell subset sorted from them (not recorded which). The CDR3 protein: CAAQTPGGELFF. The sequenced DNA is TGTGCCGCCCAGACCCCCGGAGGGGAGCTGTTTTTT.